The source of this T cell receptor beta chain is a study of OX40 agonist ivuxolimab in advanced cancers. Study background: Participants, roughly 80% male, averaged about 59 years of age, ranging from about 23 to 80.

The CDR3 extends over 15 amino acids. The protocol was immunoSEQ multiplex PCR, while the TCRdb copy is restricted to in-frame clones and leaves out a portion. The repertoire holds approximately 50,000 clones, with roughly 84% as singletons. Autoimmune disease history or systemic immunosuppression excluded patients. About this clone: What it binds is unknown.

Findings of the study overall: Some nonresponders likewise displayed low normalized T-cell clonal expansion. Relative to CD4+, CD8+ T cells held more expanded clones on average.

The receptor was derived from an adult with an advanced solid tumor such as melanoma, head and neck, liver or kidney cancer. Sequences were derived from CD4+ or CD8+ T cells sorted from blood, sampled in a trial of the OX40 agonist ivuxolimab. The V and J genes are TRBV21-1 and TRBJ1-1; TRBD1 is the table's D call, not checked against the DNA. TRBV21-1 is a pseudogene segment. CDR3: CASSRGTDRNTEAFF. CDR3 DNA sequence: TGTGCCAGCAGCAGGGGTACTGACAGGAACACTGAAGCTTTCTTT.